The T cell receptor beta chain under discussion was sequenced for a study of cytomegalovirus exposure and HLA in healthy donors. Both 60 Vbeta primers and 13 Jbeta primers went into the PCR. Using immunoSEQ multiplex PCR, the repertoire was profiled, and TCRdb retains in-frame clones only, with some absent. The sample has under 200,000 clones; more than 65% are singletons. This CDR3 comprises 13 residues. Germline-derived CDR1 and CDR2 are SEHNR and FQNEAQ (reference sequence). Germline trimming cut 4 bases from V and 6 bases from J; bases unmatched to any gene: 3. J is TRBJ1-5 and V is TRBV7-9; 7 positions agree with TRBD1. The TCR was taken from a woman between 50 and 59 years old in good health and CMV-seronegative. Sequencing was carried out using PBMCs. The CDR3 nucleotides are TGTGCCAGCAGCTCGACAGGGCCTCAGCCCCAGCATTTT. Amino acids: CASSSTGPQPQHF.